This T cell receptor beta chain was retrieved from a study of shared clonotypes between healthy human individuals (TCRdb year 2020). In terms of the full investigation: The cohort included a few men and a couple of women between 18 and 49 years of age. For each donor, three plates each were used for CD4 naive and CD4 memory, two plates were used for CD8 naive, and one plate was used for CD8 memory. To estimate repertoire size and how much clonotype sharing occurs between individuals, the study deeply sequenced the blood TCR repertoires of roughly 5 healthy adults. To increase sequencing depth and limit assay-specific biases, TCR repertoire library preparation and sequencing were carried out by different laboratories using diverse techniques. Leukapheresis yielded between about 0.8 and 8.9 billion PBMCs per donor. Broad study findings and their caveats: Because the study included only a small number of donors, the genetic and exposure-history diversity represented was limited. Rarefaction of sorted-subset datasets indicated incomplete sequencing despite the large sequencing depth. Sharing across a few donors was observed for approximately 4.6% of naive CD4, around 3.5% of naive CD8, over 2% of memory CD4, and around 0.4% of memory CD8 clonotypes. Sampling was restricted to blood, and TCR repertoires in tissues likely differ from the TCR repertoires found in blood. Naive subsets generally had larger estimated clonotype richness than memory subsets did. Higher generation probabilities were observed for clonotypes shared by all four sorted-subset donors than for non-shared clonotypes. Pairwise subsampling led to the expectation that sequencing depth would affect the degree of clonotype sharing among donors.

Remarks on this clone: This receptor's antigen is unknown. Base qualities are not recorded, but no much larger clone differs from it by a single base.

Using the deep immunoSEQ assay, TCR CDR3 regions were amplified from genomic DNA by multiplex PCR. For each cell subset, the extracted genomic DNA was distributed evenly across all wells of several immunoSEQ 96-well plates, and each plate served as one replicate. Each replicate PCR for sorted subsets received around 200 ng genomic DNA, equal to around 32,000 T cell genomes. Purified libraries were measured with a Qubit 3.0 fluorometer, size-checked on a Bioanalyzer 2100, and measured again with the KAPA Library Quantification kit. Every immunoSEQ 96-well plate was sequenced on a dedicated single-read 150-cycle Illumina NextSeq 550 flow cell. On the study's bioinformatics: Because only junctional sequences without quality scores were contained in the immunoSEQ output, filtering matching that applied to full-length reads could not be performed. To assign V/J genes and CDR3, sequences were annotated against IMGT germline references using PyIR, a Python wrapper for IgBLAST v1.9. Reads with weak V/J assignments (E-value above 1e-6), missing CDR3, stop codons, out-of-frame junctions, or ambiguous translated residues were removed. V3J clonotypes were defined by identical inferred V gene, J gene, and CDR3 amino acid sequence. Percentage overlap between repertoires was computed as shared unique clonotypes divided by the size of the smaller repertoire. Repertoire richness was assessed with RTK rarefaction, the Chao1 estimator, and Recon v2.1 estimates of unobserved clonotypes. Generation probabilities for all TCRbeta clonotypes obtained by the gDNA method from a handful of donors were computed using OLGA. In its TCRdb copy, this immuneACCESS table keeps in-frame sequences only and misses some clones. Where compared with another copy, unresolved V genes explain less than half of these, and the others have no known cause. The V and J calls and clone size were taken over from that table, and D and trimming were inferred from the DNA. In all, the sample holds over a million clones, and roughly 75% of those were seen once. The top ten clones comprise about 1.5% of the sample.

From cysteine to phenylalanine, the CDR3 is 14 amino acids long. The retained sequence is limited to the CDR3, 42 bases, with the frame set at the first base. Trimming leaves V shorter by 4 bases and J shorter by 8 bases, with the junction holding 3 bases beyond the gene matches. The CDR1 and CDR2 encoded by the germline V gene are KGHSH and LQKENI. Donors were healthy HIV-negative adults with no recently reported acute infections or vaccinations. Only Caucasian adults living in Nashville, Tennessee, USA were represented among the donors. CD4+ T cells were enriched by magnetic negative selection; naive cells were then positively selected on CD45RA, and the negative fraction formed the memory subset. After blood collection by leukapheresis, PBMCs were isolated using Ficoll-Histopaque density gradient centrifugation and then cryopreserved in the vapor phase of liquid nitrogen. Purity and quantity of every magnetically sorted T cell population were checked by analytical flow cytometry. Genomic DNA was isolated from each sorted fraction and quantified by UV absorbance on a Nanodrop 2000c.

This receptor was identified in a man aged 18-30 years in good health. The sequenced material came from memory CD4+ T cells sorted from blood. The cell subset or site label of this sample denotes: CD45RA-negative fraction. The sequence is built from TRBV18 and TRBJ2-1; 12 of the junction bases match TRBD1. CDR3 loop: CASSRDRGPDEQFF. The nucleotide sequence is TGTGCCAGCTCACGGGACAGGGGGCCGGATGAGCAGTTCTTC.